Listed here are 9 T cell receptor beta chains from one sample, sequenced in a study of memory B cells and T cells in multiple sclerosis. Sequencing was performed with immunoSEQ multiplex PCR; in TCRdb, only in-frame clones are kept and a portion is missing. The sample includes about 620 clones, roughly 79% seen only once; the top ten take over 12%. Input material: brain tissue. These receptors originate from a human donor with multiple sclerosis.

The genes are TRBV5-1 and TRBJ2-7; 7 nucleotides align to TRBD1. Germline CDR1 reads SGHRS; CDR2 reads YFSETQ. The CDR3 runs to 13 residues. The junction had 5 bases not matched to a gene; V was cut back by 2 bases and J by 6 bases. Here the CDR3 DNA reads TGCGCCAGCAGCTTAGGGACAGTATCCGAGCAGTACTTC. Its protein product is CASSLGTVSEQYF.

This chain connects TRBV30 to TRBJ1-2, with D tentatively TRBD1 (6 bases). Trimming cost V 2 bases and J 5 bases, with 6 bases left between them. The CDR3 is made up of 11 amino acids. Germline assignment: CDR1 GTSNPN and CDR2 SVGIG (reference sequence). In DNA, the CDR3 is TGTGCCTGGAGTACAGGGTATGGCTACACCTTC. Translating gives CAWSTGYGYTF.

The chain links TRBV9 to TRBJ2-6; D is unclear. The CDR3 is 18 amino acids. With 0 bases removed from V and 6 bases from J, the gap between germline ends came to 19 bases. Per the germline V gene, CDR1 is SGDLS and CDR2 is YYNGEE. The CDR3 nucleotides read TGTGCCAGCAGCGTAGGTAGGGAAGGATCTAATATGGCCAACGTCCTGACTTTC. It is translated as CASSVGREGSNMANVLTF.

The V and J genes are TRBV2 and TRBJ1-5; tentatively, D is TRBD1 (6 bases). Germline V gives CDR1 SNHLY, CDR2 FYNNEI. The CDR3 sequence is 15 residues long. Trimming removed 8 bases at V and 2 bases at J, with 16 bases between. The CDR3 sequence is CASGGRGKGNQPQHF. The CDR3 DNA reads TGTGCCAGCGGGGGGAGGGGGAAGGGCAATCAGCCCCAGCATTTT.

The chain links TRBV5-1 to TRBJ2-2, with 9 bases aligning to TRBD1. V dropped 4 bases and J dropped 9; count of bases not matched to a gene: 10. The CDR3 is 15 amino acids. Germline lookup yields CDR1 SGHRS and CDR2 YFSETQ. The CDR3 sequence: CASSPRTGEIRELFF. The CDR3 bases are TGCGCCAGCAGCCCCAGGACAGGGGAAATCAGGGAGCTGTTTTTT. The complete variable domain, with remaining parts taken from reference TRBV5-1 and TRBJ2-2, reads KAGVTQTPRYLIKTRGQQVTLSCSPISGHRSVSWYQQTPGQGLQFLFEYFSETQRNKGNFPGRFSGRQFSNSRSEMNVSTLELGDSALYLCASSPRTGEIRELFFGEGSRLTVL.

The table lists this clone with a few counts. The chain joins TRBV5-5 to TRBJ1-2; no definite D call. The CDR3 is 13 residues long. Per the germline V gene, CDR1 is SGHKS and CDR2 is YYEKEE (reference sequence). Trimming removed 5 bases from V and 8 bases from J, with 16 bases in between. The chain's CDR3 is CASSYDSAGGYTF. DNA of the CDR3: TGTGCCAGCAGTTATGACTCGGCTGGCGGCTACACCTTC.

The chain uses TRBV5-1 and TRBJ2-5, with 7 bases lining up with TRBD1. Germline CDR1 reads SGHRS; CDR2 reads YFSETQ. The ends lost 4 bases at V and 4 bases at J; junction bases unmatched: 7. The length of the CDR3 is 14 residues. The CDR3 DNA reads as TGCGCCAGCAGCCCGAGGGCAGGGGGAGAGACCCAGTACTTC. Translation gives CASSPRAGGETQYF.

This rearrangement joins TRBV6-6 to TRBJ1-2; D remains ambiguous. Germline values: CDR1 MNHNY, CDR2 SVGAGI (reference sequence). Between the trimmed V and J ends, which lost 6 bases and 0 bases, there was a span of 5 bases. The CDR3 runs 12 residues. This chain's CDR3 is CASRGSNYGYTF. The CDR3, as DNA: TGTGCCAGCAGGGGGTCTAACTATGGCTACACCTTC.

This clone has only one observation. The CDR3: CASSWGEGSYNEQFF. CDR3 coding DNA: TGTGCCAGCAGCTGGGGGGAGGGGTCCTACAATGAGCAGTTCTTC. This sequence joins TRBV11-3 and TRBJ2-1; TRBD2 matches at 7 bases. This CDR3 has 15 residues. With V trimmed by 4 bases and J by 1 base, 4 bases remained unmatched. CDR1 is SGHNT, CDR2 YENEEA, per germline.